The rows below give T cell receptor beta chains drawn from one sample of a study of T cell repertoires in ileal Crohn's disease. Repertoires were generated with immunoSEQ multiplex PCR, while TCRdb's copy carries only in-frame clones and drops some. The table has some 9,400 clones, about 80% seen once; the top ten hold 18%. The sample consisted of ileal tissue. The receptor set was obtained from an adult with Crohn's disease. Each CDR3 is given with its conserved first and last residue. The D gene is left open where the match is weak. Clone size, where shown, is once, few, many, or a class for clones that have expanded.

cdr3_aa: CASSVGDRVVYNEQFF
cdr3_nt: TGTGCCAGCAGCGTAGGGGACAGGGTGGTCTACAATGAGCAGTTCTTC
j_call: TRBJ2-1
v_call: TRBV9
clone_size: once
d_call: TRBD1

cdr3_aa: CASSYGGNTNYGYTF
cdr3_nt: TGTGCCAGCAGTTACGGGGGCAACACTAACTATGGCTACACCTTC
j_call: TRBJ1-2
v_call: TRBV6-5
clone_size: -
d_call: -

cdr3_aa: CASSYGGGESSYNEQFF
cdr3_nt: TGCGCCAGCAGTTATGGGGGGGGTGAGAGCTCCTACAATGAGCAGTTCTTC
j_call: TRBJ2-1
v_call: TRBV5-1
clone_size: -
d_call: TRBD2

cdr3_aa: CASSPGQAYGYTF
cdr3_nt: TGTGCCAGCAGCCCCGGACAGGCGTATGGCTACACCTTC
j_call: TRBJ1-2
v_call: TRBV4-2
clone_size: -
d_call: TRBD1

cdr3_aa: CASSASGTGSYEQYF
cdr3_nt: TGTGCCAGCAGTGCCTCCGGGACAGGGAGCTACGAGCAGTACTTC
j_call: TRBJ2-7
v_call: TRBV6-1
clone_size: -
d_call: TRBD1

cdr3_aa: CASSLKGFYEQYF
cdr3_nt: TGTGCCAGCAGCTTAAAGGGGTTCTACGAGCAGTACTTC
j_call: TRBJ2-7
v_call: TRBV13
clone_size: -
d_call: -

cdr3_aa: CASSGVEVNEQYF
cdr3_nt: TGCGCCAGCAGTGGGGTGGAGGTCAACGAGCAGTACTTC
j_call: TRBJ2-7
v_call: TRBV10-2
clone_size: -
d_call: -

cdr3_aa: CASSTVAVTGELFF
cdr3_nt: TGTGCCAGCAGCACGGTAGCCGTCACCGGGGAGCTGTTTTTT
j_call: TRBJ2-2
v_call: TRBV5-4
clone_size: -
d_call: -

cdr3_aa: CASSLGAGGLEQYF
cdr3_nt: TGCGCCAGCAGCTTGGGGGCGGGGGGGCTCGAGCAGTACTTC
j_call: TRBJ2-7
v_call: TRBV5-1
clone_size: once
d_call: TRBD2

cdr3_aa: CASTTRPSTDTQYF
cdr3_nt: TGTGCCAGTACTACTCGTCCGAGCACAGATACGCAGTATTTT
j_call: TRBJ2-3
v_call: TRBV19
clone_size: -
d_call: -

cdr3_aa: CASSRQAKQYF
cdr3_nt: TGTGCCAGCTCTAGACAGGCCAAGCAGTACTTC
j_call: TRBJ2-7
v_call: TRBV2
clone_size: -
d_call: -

cdr3_aa: CASSYREVGAYEQYF
cdr3_nt: TGTGCCAGCAGTTATCGGGAGGTGGGAGCCTACGAGCAGTACTTC
j_call: TRBJ2-7
v_call: TRBV28
clone_size: few
d_call: TRBD2

cdr3_aa: CASSLNRGTNEKLFF
cdr3_nt: TGTGCCAGCAGCTTAAACAGGGGTACTAATGAAAAACTGTTTTTT
j_call: TRBJ1-4
v_call: TRBV7-8
clone_size: once
d_call: TRBD1

cdr3_aa: CASSLGGSTDTQYF
cdr3_nt: TGTGCCAGCAGCCTAGGTGGTAGCACAGATACGCAGTATTTT
j_call: TRBJ2-3
v_call: TRBV6-4
clone_size: -
d_call: -

cdr3_aa: CSAQGQVLQETQYF
cdr3_nt: TGCAGCGCCCAGGGACAGGTTCTACAAGAGACCCAGTACTTC
j_call: TRBJ2-5
v_call: TRBV29-1
clone_size: -
d_call: TRBD1

cdr3_aa: CASSALGSRVGNEQFF
cdr3_nt: TGTGCCAGTAGTGCCCTCGGGTCTCGGGTAGGCAATGAGCAGTTCTTC
j_call: TRBJ2-1
v_call: TRBV19
clone_size: -
d_call: -

cdr3_aa: CSVAGGGQGTNTIYF
cdr3_nt: TGCAGCGTTGCCGGCGGGGGACAGGGGACAAACACCATATATTTT
j_call: TRBJ1-3
v_call: TRBV29-1
clone_size: -
d_call: TRBD1

cdr3_aa: CASSTLQGHQPQHF
cdr3_nt: TGTGCCAGTAGTACCTTACAGGGGCATCAGCCCCAGCATTTT
j_call: TRBJ1-5
v_call: TRBV19
clone_size: -
d_call: TRBD1

cdr3_aa: CASSLWQGARGRNTGELFF
cdr3_nt: TGTGCCAGCAGCTTATGGCAGGGGGCGCGAGGTCGGAACACCGGGGAGCTGTTTTTT
j_call: TRBJ2-2
v_call: TRBV13
clone_size: -
d_call: TRBD1

cdr3_aa: CASRGAGRYEQYF
cdr3_nt: TGTGCCAGCAGGGGGGCCGGTAGGTACGAGCAGTACTTC
j_call: TRBJ2-7
v_call: TRBV28
clone_size: -
d_call: -

cdr3_aa: CASSGAGGSYNEQFF
cdr3_nt: TGTGCCAGCAGTGGGGCGGGGGGCTCCTACAATGAGCAGTTCTTC
j_call: TRBJ2-1
v_call: TRBV25-1
clone_size: -
d_call: TRBD2

cdr3_aa: CASSAGLANYQNEQFF
cdr3_nt: TGCGCCAGCTCCGCGGGACTAGCGAATTACCAAAATGAGCAGTTCTTC
j_call: TRBJ2-1
v_call: TRBV10-1
clone_size: -
d_call: TRBD2

cdr3_aa: CASSLARGQAREAFF
cdr3_nt: TGCGCCAGCAGCTTGGCAAGGGGACAGGCCCGTGAAGCTTTCTTT
j_call: TRBJ1-1
v_call: TRBV5-1
clone_size: -
d_call: TRBD1

cdr3_aa: CASSLGLAGGRTDTQYF
cdr3_nt: TGTGCCAGCAGCTTAGGACTAGCGGGAGGACGCACAGATACGCAGTATTTT
j_call: TRBJ2-3
v_call: TRBV7-9
clone_size: -
d_call: TRBD2

cdr3_aa: CASSRLVDTQYF
cdr3_nt: TGTGCCAGCAGCCGACTTGTAGATACGCAGTATTTT
j_call: TRBJ2-3
v_call: TRBV6-1
clone_size: few
d_call: -

cdr3_aa: CASSPRDRLGQYF
cdr3_nt: TGTGCCAGCAGTCCCCGGGACAGGCTGGGGCAGTACTTC
j_call: TRBJ2-7
v_call: TRBV6-6
clone_size: -
d_call: TRBD1

cdr3_aa: CASSPGLAGESYEQYF
cdr3_nt: TGCGCCAGCAGCCCCGGACTAGCGGGGGAGTCCTACGAGCAGTACTTC
j_call: TRBJ2-7
v_call: TRBV4-3
clone_size: -
d_call: TRBD2

cdr3_aa: CASSQGSGGHEQYF
cdr3_nt: TGTGCCAGCAGCCAGGGGTCAGGGGGTCACGAGCAGTACTTC
j_call: TRBJ2-7
v_call: TRBV7-6
clone_size: -
d_call: TRBD1

cdr3_aa: CASMSPQPATNEKLFF
cdr3_nt: TGTGCCAGCATGTCCCCACAGCCGGCAACTAATGAAAAACTGTTTTTT
j_call: TRBJ1-4
v_call: TRBV28
clone_size: -
d_call: -

cdr3_aa: CASSYKAGRVEAFF
cdr3_nt: TGTGCCAGCAGTTACAAGGCCGGCAGGGTTGAAGCTTTCTTT
j_call: TRBJ1-1
v_call: TRBV6-5
clone_size: -
d_call: -

cdr3_aa: CASSDRFYEQYF
cdr3_nt: TGTGCCAGCAGTGACCGTTTCTACGAGCAGTACTTC
j_call: TRBJ2-7
v_call: TRBV6-1
clone_size: -
d_call: -

cdr3_aa: CASSITGTGFSDTQYF
cdr3_nt: TGTGCCAGCAGTATAACCGGGACAGGCTTCTCAGATACGCAGTATTTT
j_call: TRBJ2-3
v_call: TRBV28
clone_size: -
d_call: TRBD1

cdr3_aa: CASSPRDSRAEKLFF
cdr3_nt: TGTGCCAGCAGCCCTAGGGACAGTCGAGCTGAAAAACTGTTTTTT
j_call: TRBJ1-4
v_call: TRBV6-5
clone_size: -
d_call: TRBD1

cdr3_aa: CASSLAYSSGRAYNEQFF
cdr3_nt: TGCGCCAGCAGCTTGGCCTACTCTAGCGGCAGAGCCTACAATGAGCAGTTCTTC
j_call: TRBJ2-1
v_call: TRBV5-1
clone_size: -
d_call: TRBD2

cdr3_aa: CASSTAGGPRELFF
cdr3_nt: TGTGCCAGCAGCACCGCGGGAGGGCCCAGGGAGCTGTTTTTT
j_call: TRBJ2-2
v_call: TRBV9
clone_size: -
d_call: TRBD2

cdr3_aa: CASSLGVSGSLLDEQFF
cdr3_nt: TGTGCCAGCAGCTTAGGGGTTAGCGGGAGTCTTTTAGATGAGCAGTTCTTC
j_call: TRBJ2-1
v_call: TRBV7-9
clone_size: -
d_call: TRBD2

cdr3_aa: CASSLHLRQGVTQYF
cdr3_nt: TGTGCCAGCAGTTTACATCTGCGGCAGGGTGTTACGCAGTATTTT
j_call: TRBJ2-3
v_call: TRBV27
clone_size: -
d_call: -

cdr3_aa: CASSQDGTSGSFHEQYF
cdr3_nt: TGTGCCAGCAGCCAAGATGGAACTAGCGGGAGTTTCCACGAGCAGTACTTC
j_call: TRBJ2-7
v_call: TRBV4-2
clone_size: -
d_call: TRBD2

cdr3_aa: CASGFYAGELFF
cdr3_nt: TGTGCTAGTGGATTCTATGCCGGGGAGCTGTTTTTT
j_call: TRBJ2-2
v_call: TRBV12-5
clone_size: few
d_call: -

cdr3_aa: CASSVGTAYVATNEKLFF
cdr3_nt: TGTGCCAGCTCAGTTGGGACAGCATACGTTGCAACTAATGAAAAACTGTTTTTT
j_call: TRBJ1-4
v_call: TRBV18
clone_size: -
d_call: TRBD1

cdr3_aa: CASSRDKNYGYTF
cdr3_nt: TGTGCCAGCAGTCGGGACAAGAACTATGGCTACACCTTC
j_call: TRBJ1-2
v_call: TRBV2
clone_size: -
d_call: -

cdr3_aa: CASSLGAGGEAFF
cdr3_nt: TGCGCCAGCAGCCTGGGGGCGGGAGGGGAAGCTTTCTTT
j_call: TRBJ1-1
v_call: TRBV5-1
clone_size: -
d_call: -